These T cell receptor beta chains were read from a single sample in a study of blood T cells in healthy people across ages. From the 5' RACE reads, TCRdb called clonotypes with MiXCR, one entry per CDR3 protein. The sample holds hundreds of thousands of distinct CDR3 sequences, roughly 44% seen once. The specimen sequenced was blood. These receptors originate from a man between 60 and 75 years old in good health. Both conserved end residues are part of each CDR3. Each record gives: J gene, V gene, D gene, clone size, CDR3 DNA, CDR3 protein. A D gene is named only where the DNA matches it firmly. Part of the rows lack a size; the others show once, few, many or a class for expanded clones.

J: TRBJ2-4; V: TRBV30; D: -; size: few; DNA: TGTGCCTGGAGTTGGGGGGCGCAGGAAAACATTCAGTACTTC; CDR3: CAWSWGAQENIQYF
J: TRBJ1-5; V: TRBV15; D: TRBD1; size: -; DNA: TGTGCCACCAGCAGAGATTTGGCAGGGGGCTTAGGTCAGCCCCAGCATTTT; CDR3: CATSRDLAGGLGQPQHF
J: TRBJ1-4; V: TRBV5-1; D: -; size: many; DNA: TGCGCCAGCAGCTTGGGAAGACCAACTAATGAAAAACTGTTTTTT; CDR3: CASSLGRPTNEKLFF
J: TRBJ1-6; V: TRBV2; D: -; size: -; DNA: TGTGCCAGCGGAGTGGTGGGACGGGATTCACCCCTCCACTTT; CDR3: CASGVVGRDSPLHF
J: TRBJ2-5; V: TRBV5-5; D: TRBD2; size: few; DNA: TGTGCCAGCAGCCCTAGACTAGCGGGGGGCGCTCCCCAAGAGACCCAGTACTTC; CDR3: CASSPRLAGGAPQETQYF
J: TRBJ2-7; V: TRBV11-1; D: -; size: -; DNA: TGTGCCAGCACCGGGGGCGACTACGAGCAGTACTTC; CDR3: CASTGGDYEQYF
J: TRBJ1-2; V: TRBV28; D: -; size: few; DNA: TGTGCCAGCAGTTTAAGGGCGGGGATTTTAAGTGGCTACACCTTC; CDR3: CASSLRAGILSGYTF
J: TRBJ1-1; V: TRBV7-9; D: -; size: -; DNA: TGTGCCAGCAGCCCGGGCCTGGGGATTACTGAAGCTTTCTTT; CDR3: CASSPGLGITEAFF
J: TRBJ1-6; V: TRBV6-1; D: -; size: -; DNA: TGTGCCAGCAGTGAAGCAGTGGGTTGGGAGCAGACACCCCTCCACTTT; CDR3: CASSEAVGWEQTPLHF
J: TRBJ2-7; V: TRBV6-1; D: TRBD2; size: -; DNA: TGTGCCAGCAGTGAAGGGCCTAACGGGGGGGAGCAGTACTTC; CDR3: CASSEGPNGGEQYF
J: TRBJ1-4; V: TRBV9; D: -; size: -; DNA: TGTGCCAGCAGCGTAGGACGGGTGGCGACTAATGAAAAACTGTTTTTT; CDR3: CASSVGRVATNEKLFF
J: TRBJ2-5; V: TRBV5-1; D: TRBD2; size: -; DNA: TGCGCCAGCAGCTTGAGAAGCGGGGGGGCCATAGGGACCCAGTACTTC; CDR3: CASSLRSGGAIGTQYF
J: TRBJ1-1; V: TRBV12-3/TRBV12-4; D: -; size: -; DNA: TGTGCCAGCAGGCGTGAGACTGAAGCTTTCTTT; CDR3: CASRRETEAFF
J: TRBJ1-4; V: TRBV5-1; D: -; size: few; DNA: TGCGCCAGCAGCCCCTCGGGGGCGTCTAATGAAAAACTGTTTTTT; CDR3: CASSPSGASNEKLFF
J: TRBJ2-1; V: TRBV12-3/TRBV12-4; D: TRBD1; size: once; DNA: TGTGCCAGCAGCCGATCGGGACAGGGGGCAAAGGGTGAGCAGTTCTTC; CDR3: CASSRSGQGAKGEQFF
J: TRBJ2-3; V: TRBV5-6; D: -; size: -; DNA: TGTGCCAGCAGCTCCTCGACAGACACGAGTTCTGATACGCAGTATTTT; CDR3: CASSSSTDTSSDTQYF
J: TRBJ2-1; V: TRBV12-3/TRBV12-4; D: -; size: -; DNA: TGTGCCAGCAGTTTACCGGGACATAAAGGGCAGCAGTTCTTC; CDR3: CASSLPGHKGQQFF
J: TRBJ2-1; V: TRBV2; D: TRBD2; size: -; DNA: TGTGCCAGCAGTATCGGACTAGCGGGTTATGAGCAGTTCTTC; CDR3: CASSIGLAGYEQFF
J: TRBJ1-6; V: TRBV10-3; D: TRBD1; size: few; DNA: TGTGCCATCAGTGACGGGACAGGGGGAAGCTCCTATAATTCACCCCTCCACTTT; CDR3: CAISDGTGGSSYNSPLHF
J: TRBJ2-1; V: TRBV27; D: TRBD1; size: -; DNA: TGTGCCAGCAGCATAACAGGGGGCAATTGGGGTGAGCAGTTCTTC; CDR3: CASSITGGNWGEQFF
J: TRBJ1-1; V: TRBV29-1; D: -; size: few; DNA: TGCAGCGTTGTGAAGCCCATGAACACTGAAGCTTTCTTT; CDR3: CSVVKPMNTEAFF
J: TRBJ2-3; V: TRBV4-3; D: TRBD2; size: once; DNA: TGCGCCAGCAGCCGTCAGACCGGGACTAGAGGGGGTCTTAGCACAGATACGCAGTATTTT; CDR3: CASSRQTGTRGGLSTDTQYF
J: TRBJ2-4; V: TRBV6-6; D: -; size: many; DNA: TGTGCCAGCAGTCCTGGGGCTTTAGGAAACATTCAGTACTTC; CDR3: CASSPGALGNIQYF
J: TRBJ1-4; V: TRBV4-1; D: -; size: -; DNA: TGCGCCAGCGGGAGGGACGGGGGAGTTGAAAAACTGTTTTTT; CDR3: CASGRDGGVEKLFF
J: TRBJ2-7; V: TRBV6-2/TRBV6-3; D: -; size: many; DNA: TGTGCCAGCACCGACTCCTACGAGCAGTACTTC; CDR3: CASTDSYEQYF
J: TRBJ2-5; V: TRBV4-1; D: -; size: few; DNA: TGCGCCAGCAGCCAGCGCACAGGGATGTGGGAGACCCAGTACTTC; CDR3: CASSQRTGMWETQYF
J: TRBJ2-3; V: TRBV6-6; D: -; size: -; DNA: TGTGCCAGCAGTTACGAAGGGGGTTGGCAAGATACGCAGTATTTT; CDR3: CASSYEGGWQDTQYF
J: TRBJ2-1; V: TRBV29-1; D: -; size: many; DNA: TGCAGCGTTCGGGACAATGAGCAGTTCTTC; CDR3: CSVRDNEQFF
J: TRBJ1-4; V: TRBV5-5; D: -; size: -; DNA: TGTGCCAGCAGCTTGGTGGGCAATTGGGAAGGAAAACTGTTTTTT; CDR3: CASSLVGNWEGKLFF
J: TRBJ2-1; V: TRBV30; D: -; size: -; DNA: TGTGCCTGGAGTGACCGGCGATATGAGCAGTTCTTC; CDR3: CAWSDRRYEQFF
J: TRBJ2-1; V: TRBV7-9; D: TRBD1; size: few; DNA: TGTGCCAGCAGCTCGGGACAGGGGCTCCACAATGAGCAGTTCTTC; CDR3: CASSSGQGLHNEQFF
J: TRBJ1-2; V: TRBV27; D: -; size: -; DNA: TGTGCCAGCAGTTTAAGCGGGACACTTGGCTACACCTTC; CDR3: CASSLSGTLGYTF
J: TRBJ1-2; V: TRBV7-9; D: TRBD1; size: -; DNA: TGTGCCAGCAGCGAATCCGGGACAGCTAACTATGGCTACACCTTC; CDR3: CASSESGTANYGYTF
J: TRBJ2-7; V: TRBV7-2; D: TRBD1; size: few; DNA: TGTGCCAGCAGCCCACCTGGACAGGTGCTCTTCCACGAGCAGTACTTC; CDR3: CASSPPGQVLFHEQYF
J: TRBJ1-5; V: TRBV15; D: -; size: -; DNA: TGTGCCACCAGCAGAGCCCTCCAGGGCAATCGGCCCCAGCATTTT; CDR3: CATSRALQGNRPQHF
J: TRBJ1-5; V: TRBV30; D: -; size: -; DNA: TGTGCCTGGAGTAGACAGCGCAATCAGCCCCAGCATTTT; CDR3: CAWSRQRNQPQHF
J: TRBJ2-5; V: TRBV7-2; D: -; size: many; DNA: TGTGCCAGCAGCCAGGACAAGGGAAAGAGTGTCCAGTACTTC; CDR3: CASSQDKGKSVQYF
J: TRBJ2-5; V: TRBV10-3; D: -; size: -; DNA: TGTGCCATGCGAGCACGAACTCAAGAGACCCAGTACTTC; CDR3: CAMRARTQETQYF
J: TRBJ2-1; V: TRBV5-1; D: TRBD1; size: -; DNA: TGCGCCAGCAGCTGGGGCCCAGGACAGGCTGGTGAGCAGTTCTTC; CDR3: CASSWGPGQAGEQFF
J: TRBJ2-1; V: TRBV2; D: -; size: few; DNA: TGTGCCAACCGAGCTAGCGTGGGCAATGAGCAGTTCTTC; CDR3: CANRASVGNEQFF
J: TRBJ2-7; V: TRBV24-1; D: -; size: once; DNA: TGTGCCACCAGTGATGGACCTTACAATGAGCAGTACTTC; CDR3: CATSDGPYNEQYF
J: TRBJ2-1; V: TRBV27; D: TRBD2; size: few; DNA: TGTGCCAGCAGTTTATCGATGACTAGCGGGGGGGCTAATGAGCAGTTCTTC; CDR3: CASSLSMTSGGANEQFF
J: TRBJ2-1; V: TRBV12-3/TRBV12-4; D: -; size: -; DNA: TGTGCCAGCAGGCCTTGGGGACAAAAATCCGAGCAGTTCTTC; CDR3: CASRPWGQKSEQFF
J: TRBJ2-7; V: TRBV7-2; D: TRBD2; size: -; DNA: TGTGCCAGCAGCTTACTAGCGGGGGGCGAGCAGTACTTC; CDR3: CASSLLAGGEQYF
J: TRBJ2-7; V: TRBV29-1; D: -; size: -; DNA: TGCAGCGTTGTTGGGGGGCCTACACCCTACGAGCAGTACTTC; CDR3: CSVVGGPTPYEQYF
J: TRBJ2-2; V: TRBV7-2; D: -; size: -; DNA: TGTGCCAGCAGCTTATCGTCAGGGAACACCGGGGAGCTGTTTTTT; CDR3: CASSLSSGNTGELFF
J: TRBJ2-6; V: TRBV4-3; D: -; size: -; DNA: TGCGCCAGCAGCCAAGATGGGGCGTCTGGGGCCAACGTCCTGACTTTC; CDR3: CASSQDGASGANVLTF
J: TRBJ1-2; V: TRBV20-1; D: -; size: -; DNA: TGCAGTGCTAGCCGGGGTCGTCAAGGCTACACCTTC; CDR3: CSASRGRQGYTF
J: TRBJ2-1; V: TRBV7-9; D: -; size: -; DNA: TGTGCCAGCAGCTTAGCCAGGGGACTATACAATGAGCAGTTCTTC; CDR3: CASSLARGLYNEQFF
J: TRBJ1-1; V: TRBV5-1; D: -; size: -; DNA: TGCGCCAGCAGCCTACCAGGGGTGGCGGCCACTGAAGCTTTCTTT; CDR3: CASSLPGVAATEAFF
J: TRBJ2-3; V: TRBV29-1; D: TRBD1; size: -; DNA: TGCAGCGGTGACGGAATCACAGGGGACACAGATACGCAGTATTTT; CDR3: CSGDGITGDTDTQYF
J: TRBJ2-4; V: TRBV7-2; D: TRBD2; size: -; DNA: TGTGCCAGCAGCTTAGCCAGCGGGGGGCTCACCTACGGGCAGTACTTC; CDR3: CASSLASGGLTYGQYF
J: TRBJ2-2; V: TRBV6-5; D: -; size: -; DNA: TGTGCCAGCACGCGGGGCTCTAACACCGGGGAGCTGTTTTTT; CDR3: CASTRGSNTGELFF
J: TRBJ2-7; V: TRBV13; D: -; size: -; DNA: TGTGCCAGCAGCTTAGACGGACCCTCGGACGAGCAGTACTTC; CDR3: CASSLDGPSDEQYF
J: TRBJ2-2; V: TRBV11-2; D: TRBD2; size: many; DNA: TGTGCCAGCAGCTTAGATCCTAGCGGGGTCGGGGAGCTGTTTTTT; CDR3: CASSLDPSGVGELFF
J: TRBJ2-4; V: TRBV19; D: TRBD1; size: -; DNA: TGTGCCAGTAGTATCTCAGGGGGCACTGGGGACATTCAGTACTTC; CDR3: CASSISGGTGDIQYF
J: TRBJ1-4; V: TRBV9; D: -; size: -; DNA: TGTGCCAGCAGCGTAGCCAGTGAAGCATCAAATGAAAAACTGTTTTTT; CDR3: CASSVASEASNEKLFF
J: TRBJ2-5; V: TRBV29-1; D: -; size: many; DNA: TGCAGCGTCGTAAAACAGGGAAACCAGTACTTC; CDR3: CSVVKQGNQYF
J: TRBJ1-2; V: TRBV6-5; D: -; size: -; DNA: TGTGCCAGCAGTGACTCGAGAGGGTTCTATGGCTACACCTTC; CDR3: CASSDSRGFYGYTF
J: TRBJ2-5; V: TRBV4-1; D: TRBD2; size: -; DNA: TGCGCCAGCAGCCAAGACGGGACTAGCGGGGGAGAGACCCAGTACTTC; CDR3: CASSQDGTSGGETQYF